The entry that follows covers one T cell receptor beta chain sequence. Its antigen specificity is not known. The sample holds no much larger clone one base away, and base qualities are not on file. Participants in the prospective study were aged about 18 to 95 years, lived in 20 to 25 United States geographic areas, and enrolled through a virtual design. Cohort assignment in the prospective study relied on participant-reported clinical history from a screening survey and a study questionnaire. Recovered participants in ImmuneRACE Cohort 3 were defined as having two consecutive negative NP/OP PCR tests, clearance from a healthcare professional, or resolution of symptoms. Each participant in the prospective study had whole blood, serum and a nasopharyngeal or oropharyngeal swab collected by mobile phlebotomists. Over a 2-month period, participants in the prospective study had the option of providing additional blood draws and questionnaires. Blood samples from the prospective study were shipped frozen or at room temperature prior to DNA extraction.

TCRbeta CDR3 regions were amplified from genomic DNA by means of the immunoSEQ Assay, a bias-controlled multiplex PCR. As for the authors' bioinformatics: The number of nucleated cells in each sample was estimated from the amplification of reference gene primers within the assay. Sequence reads were collapsed and filtered to measure the absolute abundance of every unique TCRbeta CDR3 rearrangement. For each sample, productive Simpson clonality was calculated by taking the square root of Simpson's diversity index across productive rearrangements. This immuneACCESS table, as held by TCRdb, lists in-frame sequences with V and J called but not all clones. Of the missing ones, under half trace to an unresolved V gene in checked studies; the others have no known cause. The V and J calls and clone size were taken over from that table, and D and trimming were inferred from the DNA. For this sample the table gives some 350,000 clones, of which about 90% were detected only once. Of the sample, around 5% falls within the top ten clones.

This sample is part of a study of blood T cell repertoires in COVID-19 (dated by TCRdb to the early 2020s). Regarding the study in general: Samples covering the acute and convalescent phases of COVID-19 were provided by collaborators in the United States, Italy and Spain. The prospective study material was composed of cDNA or gDNA derived from T cells, B-cell-depleted T cells, or PBMCs. The dataset comprised deeply sampled blood TCRbeta repertoires from subjects exposed to, actively infected with, or recovered from COVID-19. The repertoires were released in a freely available public database intended as a resource for research on the immune response to SARS-CoV-2. Samples were obtained from the ongoing ImmuneRACE study (first 160 participants) and from over 1,000 subjects provided by 6 global collaborators. Nearly every sample came with metadata listing a de-identified subject ID, COVID-19 status, age in years and sex. HLA class I and class II types, where available, came from metadata supplied by the sample provider rather than from assay-based typing.

Study-wide conclusions, independent of this receptor: The quantity of clinical and demographic metadata differed by source and by participant and was supplied without curation.

CDR1 and CDR2, looked up from the germline V gene, are SGHTS and YDEGEE. Trimming leaves V shorter by 5 bases and J shorter by 6 bases, with the junction holding 7 bases beyond the gene matches. From its cysteine to its phenylalanine, the CDR3 spans 13 amino acids. The entry retains the CDR3 DNA only, 39 bases that are in frame from base 1. The origin of this receptor is a man aged 25 to 45 who had recovered from COVID-19. The sequencing sample was made of PBMCs or T cells enriched from blood (not recorded which). Here the chain combines TRBV5-8 and TRBJ2-7, with TRBD2 identical over 8 junction bases. The base sequence is TGTGCCAGCAGTGGTAGCGGGGTAAGCGAGCAGTACTTC. Its translation is CASSGSGVSEQYF.